This section outlines one T cell receptor (beta chain) sequence together with its context. TCRdb's copy holds only in-frame clones and misses some; the assay was immunoSEQ multiplex PCR. The profile covers 300,000 to 400,000 clones, with approximately 92% appearing a single time and less than 1.2% taken by the ten largest. These data originate in a study of blood T cell repertoires in COVID-19. The overall study: Specimens from acute and convalescent COVID-19 originated in the United States, Italy and Spain.

The sequencing sample was made of PBMCs or T cells enriched from blood (not recorded which). The source of this sequence is a man between 18 and 29 years old who had recovered from COVID-19.

The CDR3 sequence is CASSKGTGAEQFF. The CDR3 nucleotides read TGTGCCAGCAGTAAAGGGACAGGGGCTGAGCAGTTCTTC. The chain couples TRBV25-1 to TRBJ2-1, with 10 bases matching TRBD1. There are 13 residues in the CDR3. CDR1 is MGHDK, CDR2 SYGVNS, per germline. With 5 bases clipped from V and 9 bases from J, the junction kept 4 bases outside the gene matches.